This TCR beta chain came from a study of blood T cell repertoires in COVID-19. The V gene end was trimmed by 3 bases and the J gene end by 14 bases; junction bases not matched to a gene: 12. The germline V gene has CDR1 KGHSH and CDR2 LQKENI. The CDR3 sequence is 16 residues long. Clones were read by immunoSEQ multiplex PCR, and TCRdb kept only the in-frame ones, dropping some. The sample holds over 30,000 clones, 88% seen once. This clonotype originated in a human donor in a cohort sampled during active COVID-19. The chain couples TRBV18 to TRBJ1-6; 11 bases are a match to TRBD1. The sequencing sample was made of peripheral blood. In DNA form, the CDR3 reads TGTGCCAGCTCACCCTCAGGACAGGGGGCGTTAAAGGCCCTCCACTTT. Its protein product is CASSPSGQGALKALHF.